The TCR beta chain described here comes from a study of cytomegalovirus exposure and HLA in healthy donors. About the research overall: An earlier analysis identified fewer than 130 million unique TCR beta sequences in 170 million or so T cells. As released early, the data held 70 million to 95 million unique TCRs from HLA-typed donors. Findings of the study overall: In a later analysis, TCR beta V- and J-gene trimming was associated with a missense DCLRE1C variant. Accounts indicate the classifier identified cytomegalovirus status with strong specificity and sensitivity.

In germline, CDR1 is WSHSY, CDR2 SAAADI. The CDR3 loop spans 13 amino acids. Trimming took off 7 bases at V and 4 bases at J, with 11 bases between the two ends. The PCR contained 60 Vbeta and 13 Jbeta primers. Sequencing was performed with immunoSEQ multiplex PCR; in TCRdb, only in-frame clones are kept and a portion is missing. The sample contains more than 110,000 clones, around 79% of which appear only once. About this clone itself: Its cognate antigen is unknown.

The clonotype comes from a male donor in good health and CMV-seronegative. The sample comprised PBMCs. The chain recombines TRBV10-2 with TRBJ1-3, with a weak D call TRBD1 (5 bases). The CDR3 here is CASMSGQGNTIYF. In DNA form, the CDR3 reads TGCGCCAGCATGTCAGGGCAAGGAAACACCATATATTTT.